This entry lists 12 T cell receptor beta chains sequenced from one sample in a study of T cells in Graves' hyperthyroidism and ophthalmopathy. TCR beta CDR3 sequences were amplified from RNA transcripts. Initially, a first-round RT-PCR of the TCR CDR3 employed the HTBI primer set. In TCRdb, the multiplex PCR reads were re-called with MiXCR into one record per CDR3 protein. Found here are about 480,000 distinct CDR3 sequences, 13% to 15% of them singletons; the top ten hold over 15%. Specimen: blood. The source of these receptors is a woman between 18 and 29 years old with Graves' hyperthyroidism.

This clonotype was observed a few times. The chain is built from TRBV9 and TRBJ1-5; possible D gene TRBD1, 5 bases. The V end lost 1 base, the J end lost 7 bases, and 12 bases lay between the germline ends. The CDR3 is made up of 14 amino acids. Germline V lookup: CDR1 SGDLS, CDR2 YYNGEE. CDR3 DNA: TGTGCCAGCAGCGTATCCGGGGACCCCCAGCCCCAGCATTTT. Translated, it gives CASSVSGDPQPQHF.

This clonotype was observed many times. The rearrangement uses TRBV27 and TRBJ1-1; unclear D gene. Trimming shortened V by 1 base and J by 1 base, and 7 bases separated the two germline ends. The length of the CDR3 is 14 residues. The V gene's germline CDR1 is MNHEY and CDR2 SMNVEV (reference sequence). The CDR3 sequence: CASSLWNENTEAFF. The DNA for the CDR3 is TGTGCCAGCAGTTTATGGAACGAGAACACTGAAGCTTTCTTT.

There are a few counts of this clonotype. V is TRBV7-9 and J is TRBJ2-1, with TRBD1 as a possible D gene (6 bases). V was trimmed by 5 bases and J by 13 bases, leaving 12 bases between them. The CDR3 is made up of 11 amino acids. Germline values: CDR1 SEHNR, CDR2 FQNEAQ (reference sequence). For the CDR3, the DNA is TGTGCCAGCAGCGTAGACAGGCCTCAGTTCTTC. As protein: CASSVDRPQFF.

This clonotype was detected a few times. The chain combines TRBV19 with TRBJ1-5; D might be TRBD1 (6 bases). The CDR3 extends over 14 amino acids. V was shortened by 6 bases and J by 6 bases, with 15 bases between the two germline ends. Germline V gives CDR1 LNHDA, CDR2 SQIVND (reference sequence). The DNA of the CDR3 is TGTGCCAGTAGCCTCGAGACAGGAGGTCAGCCCCAGCATTTT. As protein: CASSLETGGQPQHF.

This clonotype came up many times. V is TRBV27 and J is TRBJ2-7; 10 positions match TRBD2. Germline loops: CDR1 MNHEY, CDR2 SMNVEV (reference sequence). The CDR3 length is 14 residues. Losses at the gene ends were 4 bases for V and 4 bases for J; bases not matched to a gene: 4. The CDR3 bases are TGTGCCAGCAGTTGGCTAGCGGGAGCATACGAGCAGTACTTC. This sequence encodes CASSWLAGAYEQYF.

There are a few counts of this clonotype. The chain is built from TRBV7-9 and TRBJ2-1; no reliable D call. The length of the CDR3 is 15 residues. The V gene's germline CDR1 is SEHNR and CDR2 FQNEAQ (reference sequence). V was pared by 3 bases and J by 2 bases, with 11 bases between. CDR3 DNA: TGTGCCAGCAGCTTTCCACGCGGAGCCTACAATGAGCAGTTCTTC. As protein: CASSFPRGAYNEQFF.

A few counts support this clonotype. V and J are TRBV19 and TRBJ2-7, with a possible D match to TRBD1 (6 bases). The V end lost 9 bases, the J end lost 3 bases, and 18 bases lay between the germline ends. The length of the CDR3 is 14 residues. CDR1 and CDR2 (germline): LNHDA, SQIVND (reference sequence). CDR3: CASRFQGNDYEQYF. As DNA, the CDR3 is TGTGCCAGCCGTTTTCAGGGGAATGACTACGAGCAGTACTTC. The full variable domain, with the rest looked up from reference TRBV19 and TRBJ2-7, is DGGITQSPKYLFRKEGQNVTLSCEQNLNHDAMYWYRQDPGQGLRLIYYSQIVNDFQKGDIAEGYSVSREKKESFPLTVTSAQKNPTAFYLCASRFQGNDYEQYFGPGTRLTVT.

The rearrangement links TRBV6-1 to TRBJ1-2, with D possibly TRBD1 on 5 matching bases. Germline lookup yields CDR1 MNHNS and CDR2 SASEGT. Trimming removed 8 bases from V and 3 bases from J, with 10 bases in between. The CDR3 runs to 12 residues. The CDR3 bases are TGTGCCAGCTATGGCAGGGACTATGGCTACACCTTC. Protein sequence: CASYGRDYGYTF.

Many counts were recorded for this clonotype. The chain joins TRBV20-1 to TRBJ2-7, with D unresolved. Trimming pared 1 base from V and 5 bases from J, leaving 9 bases between. Germline V gene sequence: CDR1 DFQATT, CDR2 SNEGSKA (reference sequence). The CDR3 contains 12 residues. In DNA form, the CDR3 reads TGCAGTGCTAGAGGACCGTCGGACGAGCAGTACGTC. This sequence encodes CSARGPSDEQYV.

This clonotype was counted ten times or more. The chain uses TRBV3-1 and TRBJ2-1, with D hard to call. Trimming shortened V by 7 bases and J by 9 bases, and 13 bases separated the two germline ends. The CDR3 covers 12 residues. Germline V gives CDR1 LGHDT, CDR2 YNNKEL (reference sequence). The DNA for the CDR3 is TGTGCCAGCAACTCCCCAGGCAGTGAGCAGTTCTTC. It specifies CASNSPGSEQFF.

This clonotype was picked up many times. This chain links TRBV7-2 with TRBJ2-1, with D perhaps being TRBD1 or TRBD2 (5 bases each). Trimming took 5 bases from V and 2 from J, leaving 16 bases between them. The germline CDR1 and CDR2 sequences are SGHTA and FQGNSA. This CDR3 is 16 amino acids long. As DNA, the CDR3 is TGTGCCAGCAGCCCTACCCGGGACCGCACCTACAATGAGCAGTTCTTC. Translating gives CASSPTRDRTYNEQFF.

The rearrangement joins TRBV18 to TRBJ1-1; D call uncertain. Trimming removed 0 bases at V and 6 bases at J, with 14 bases between. The CDR3 loop spans 15 amino acids. Per germline, CDR1 KGHSH and CDR2 LQKENI. Here the CDR3 DNA reads TGTGCCAGCTCACCACCGAGGGTTGGGAGGTCTGAAGCTTTCTTT. Encoded protein: CASSPPRVGRSEAFF. Full variable domain (outside the CDR3, taken from reference TRBV18 and TRBJ1-1): NAGVMQNPRHLVRRRGQEARLRCSPMKGHSHVYWYRQLPEEGLKFMVYLQKENIIDESGMPKERFSAEFPKEGPSILRIQQVVRGDSAAYFCASSPPRVGRSEAFFGQGTRLTVV.